Sequencing of this T cell receptor (beta chain) was carried out in a study of T cell responses to AZD1222 COVID-19 vaccine. The assay was immunoSEQ multiplex PCR, and TCRdb's table has in-frame clones only and misses some. Among some 130,000 clones listed, about 93% were seen once. Germline values: CDR1 SGHTA, CDR2 FQGTGA. The CDR3 is 13 residues long. Trimming took 2 bases from V and 8 from J, leaving 9 bases between them. General observations from the study: Increases in Spike-specific TCR breadth and depth were seen after two AZD1222 doses. Regions left unmutated in variants are reportedly the target of nearly half of spike-specific TCRs. None of the repertoires were sampled until the peak T cell response had passed. Among the donors, most were white British and more were female, and clonal diversity was possibly underestimated.

This clone came up once. Its target is unknown. V and J are TRBV7-3 and TRBJ1-4; no clear D gene. The source material was peripheral blood, sampled 28 days after the second AZD1222 dose. This sequence was found in an adult who received the AZD1222 COVID-19 vaccine. CDR3 in amino acids: CASSLGPGEKLFF. The DNA of the CDR3 is TGTGCCAGCAGCTTAGGGCCCGGGGAAAAACTGTTTTTT.